This T cell receptor beta chain was profiled in a study of T cell changes during pregnancy in multiple sclerosis. Profiling relied on immunoSEQ multiplex PCR, and the TCRdb table lists in-frame clones only, not all of them. This sample yields 25,000 to 35,000 clones, of which over 85% are seen a single time; 0.44% belongs to the top ten. The germline V gene has CDR1 SGHAT and CDR2 FQNNGV. The ends lost 0 bases at V and 8 bases at J; junction bases unmatched: 8. The CDR3 has 15 residues. The sequence was collected from a female donor in good health, enrolled as a control in a pregnancy study. The sample was CD4+ T cells from peripheral blood mononuclear cells, taken in the second trimester of pregnancy. The J gene is TRBJ1-2, the V gene TRBV11-2, with 8 bases aligning to TRBD1. The chain's CDR3 is CASSLENRQGTGYTF. CDR3 sequence (DNA): TGTGCCAGCAGCTTAGAGAACAGACAGGGGACCGGCTACACCTTC. Full variable domain (remainder filled in from reference TRBV11-2 and TRBJ1-2): EAGVAQSPRYKIIEKRQSVAFWCNPISGHATLYWYQQILGQGPKLLIQFQNNGVVDDSQLPKDRFSAERLKGVDSTLKIQPAKLEDSAVYLCASSLENRQGTGYTFGSGTRLTVV.